This TCR beta chain was sequenced during a study of T cell responses to AZD1222 COVID-19 vaccine. Losses at the gene ends were 1 base for V and 4 bases for J; bases not matched to a gene: 1. The CDR3 extends over 14 amino acids. Germline V gene sequence: CDR1 LNHNV, CDR2 YYDKDF (reference sequence). Sequenced by immunoSEQ multiplex PCR; TCRdb stores in-frame clones only, minus some. Of 100,000 to 150,000 clones listed, about 93% are singletons. V gene TRBV15 combines with J gene TRBJ1-1; 9 bases match TRBD1. This specimen consisted of peripheral blood, obtained 28 days after the second AZD1222 dose. The receptor was derived from an adult who received the AZD1222 COVID-19 vaccine. The CDR3 region is CATSRGTGVTEAFF. The CDR3 nucleotides are TGTGCCACCAGCAGAGGGACAGGGGTCACTGAAGCTTTCTTT.